What follows are 14 T cell receptor beta chains derived from one specimen sequenced in a study of T cells in Graves' hyperthyroidism and ophthalmopathy. RNA transcripts provided the source from which TCR beta CDR3 regions were amplified. The TCR CDR3 was amplified in a first-round RT-PCR using the HTBI primer set. TCRdb reprocessed the multiplex PCR reads via MiXCR and lists one record per CDR3 protein. Of 600,000 to 750,000 distinct CDR3 sequences listed, 17% are singletons. The source material was blood. The receptors shown here come from a man in his fifties or sixties with Graves' hyperthyroidism.

This chain joins TRBV10-3 and TRBJ1-1; 9 bases align to TRBD1. From germline, CDR1 is ENHRY and CDR2 SYGVKD. The J segment lost 4 bases and the V segment lost 7 bases, leaving 7 bases of the junction unmatched. The CDR3 has 14 amino acids. CDR3 DNA sequence: TGTGCCATCACCCAAACGGACAGGGGCACTGAAGCTTTCTTT. It yields the protein CAITQTDRGTEAFF.

The sample holds many counts of this clonotype. This chain links TRBV11-2 with TRBJ1-1; D might be TRBD1 (5 bases). CDR1 and CDR2 from the germline V gene are SGHAT and FQNNGV. The CDR3 runs 14 residues. The V and J ends lost 5 bases and 4 bases respectively, with 14 bases between them. This chain's CDR3 is CASSTQGGGTEAFF. The CDR3, as DNA: TGTGCCAGCAGCACCCAGGGCGGGGGCACTGAAGCTTTCTTT.

This clonotype occurred many times. This chain connects TRBV28 to TRBJ1-1; D gene ambiguous. CDR3 length: 16 residues. V was pared by 5 bases and J by 0 bases, with 16 bases between. Germline lookup yields CDR1 MDHEN and CDR2 SYDVKM. Here the CDR3 DNA reads TGTGCCAGCAGTCTCACCCCCCCGGAAATGAACACTGAAGCTTTCTTT. It is translated as CASSLTPPEMNTEAFF. Full variable domain (remainder filled in from reference TRBV28 and TRBJ1-1): DVKVTQSSRYLVKRTGEKVFLECVQDMDHENMFWYRQDPGLGLRLIYFSYDVKMKEKGDIPEGYSVSREKKERFSLILESASTNQTSMYLCASSLTPPEMNTEAFFGQGTRLTVV.

This clonotype was counted ten times or more. This sequence joins TRBV11-2 and TRBJ1-4, with a tentative D call TRBD1 (5 bases). The CDR3 is 13 residues long. Germline V gene sequence: CDR1 SGHAT, CDR2 FQNNGV. The V and J ends lost 2 bases and 10 bases respectively, with 11 bases between them. The CDR3: CASSLLTARKLFF. For the CDR3, the DNA is TGTGCCAGCAGCTTATTGACAGCTCGAAAACTGTTTTTT.

This clonotype turned up a few times. The chain joins TRBV9 to TRBJ2-2, with D possibly being TRBD2 (5 bases). The germline V gene has CDR1 SGDLS and CDR2 YYNGEE. V gave up 4 bases and J gave up 0 bases, with 10 bases separating them. This CDR3 is 15 amino acids long. The CDR3 nucleotides read TGTGCCAGCAGCCCCAAGGGAGCGAACACCGGGGAGCTGTTTTTT. Protein: CASSPKGANTGELFF.

In its sample, this clonotype was seen many times. The chain couples TRBV28 to TRBJ1-2; 7 bases line up with TRBD1. The length of the CDR3 is 15 residues. The V and J ends lost 5 bases and 4 bases, in that order; junction bases with no gene match: 10. Germline V gene sequence: CDR1 MDHEN, CDR2 SYDVKM. CDR3 bases: TGTGCCAGCAGTGCCCAGGGGGGAAGCAGCTATGGCTACACCTTC. This translates into CASSAQGGSSYGYTF.

This clonotype was seen a few times. Mismatch with germline at one junction end may stem from a read error. The V call is TRBV4-1, the J call TRBJ2-3; TRBD2 is a possible D gene (5 bases). The CDR3 has 17 residues. CDR1 and CDR2 from the germline V gene are MGHRA and YSYEKL. In DNA form, the CDR3 reads TGCGCCAGCAGCCAGAGGTGGGAACCACTAGGTACAGCTACGCAGTATTTT. The encoded protein is CASSQRWEPLGTATQYF.

The J gene is TRBJ2-2, the V gene TRBV13, with D possibly being TRBD1 (6 bases). CDR3 size: 13 residues. Germline CDR1 is PRHDT and CDR2 is FYEKMQ (reference sequence). Trimming removed 6 bases at V and 8 bases at J, with 13 bases between. The CDR3 DNA sequence: TGTGCCAGCAGGCCAACAGGGATTGGGGAGCTGTTTTTT. It encodes CASRPTGIGELFF.

This clonotype was found many times. The CDR3 spells CASSAQGAVNTEAFF. The CDR3 DNA reads TGTGCCAGCAGCGCACAGGGGGCTGTGAACACTGAAGCTTTCTTT. The gene calls are TRBV2 and TRBJ1-1; 9 bases are shared with TRBD1. This CDR3 contains 15 residues. Trimming removed 6 bases from V and 0 bases from J; junction bases left unmatched: 5. The germline V gene encodes CDR1 SNHLY and CDR2 FYNNEI.

V gene TRBV10-3 combines with J gene TRBJ2-1; 11 bases match TRBD1. The germline gives CDR1 ENHRY, CDR2 SYGVKD. Trimming at V came to 5 bases and at J to 0 bases, leaving 9 bases not matched to a gene. The CDR3 runs to 18 residues. The CDR3 loop is CAISPGTGGPGSYNEQFF. As DNA, the CDR3 is TGTGCCATCAGTCCCGGGACAGGGGGACCGGGCTCCTACAATGAGCAGTTCTTC.

A remark on this clonotype: A much larger clone lies a single base off, so this may be a read error. The rearrangement joins TRBV11-2 to TRBJ2-2, with D perhaps assigned TRBD1 or TRBD2 (5 bases each). CDR3 length: 11 residues. Germline V gives CDR1 SGHAT, CDR2 FQNNGV. In DNA form, the CDR3 reads TGTGCCAGCAGCCGAGAAGGGGAGCTGTTGTTT. It is translated as CASSREGELLF.

The gene calls are TRBV6-5 and TRBJ1-3, with D unclear. The CDR3 is 15 residues long. Trimming took 0 bases from V and 4 from J, leaving 10 bases between them. Germline CDR1 is MNHEY and CDR2 is SVGAGI. CDR3 amino acids: CASSYSIGHGNTIYF. CDR3 coding DNA: TGTGCCAGCAGTTACTCGATAGGGCACGGAAACACCATATATTTT.

At least ten counts were recorded for this clonotype. The CDR3 loop is CASSLLVTSGSSGELFF. CDR3 coding DNA: TGTGCCAGCAGTTTATTGGTCACTAGCGGGAGCTCCGGGGAGCTGTTTTTT. The J gene is TRBJ2-2, the V gene TRBV27, with 11 positions matching TRBD2. Germline V gene sequence: CDR1 MNHEY, CDR2 SMNVEV (reference sequence). The CDR3 consists of 17 residues. V shed 1 base and J 6 bases; nucleotides not matched to a gene: 7.

The sample holds a few counts of this clonotype. The V and J genes are TRBV5-1 and TRBJ2-3; tentatively, D is TRBD2 (5 bases). Germline V gene lookup returns CDR1 SGHRS and CDR2 YFSETQ. With 6 bases removed from V and 0 bases from J, the gap between germline ends came to 20 bases. CDR3 length: 17 residues. CDR3 region: CASNSSRQGRSTDTQYF. CDR3 DNA: TGCGCCAGCAACTCATCCAGACAAGGGAGAAGCACAGATACGCAGTATTTT.